This entry concerns a single T cell receptor beta chain. This entry comes from a study of blood T cell repertoires in COVID-19. Turning to the study itself: The United States, Italy and Spain supplied acute and convalescent COVID-19 samples.

CDR1 and CDR2 from the germline V gene are SNHLY and FYNNEI. V lost 3 bases, J lost 1 base, and 12 bases stayed unmatched. The CDR3 is 18 amino acids. Only in-frame clones appear in the TCRdb table, and some are missing; sequencing was by immunoSEQ multiplex PCR. The data contain 140,000 to 150,000 clones, approximately 84% of them singletons. The sequencing sample was made of PBMCs or T cells enriched from blood (not recorded which). The receptor was isolated from a woman aged 50 to 60 with acute COVID-19. The chain uses TRBV2 and TRBJ2-3; 8 nucleotides match TRBD2. As DNA, the CDR3 is TGTGCCAGCAGTGACGGACGGGGGGGGAGGGTTGGCACAGATACGCAGTATTTT. It is translated as CASSDGRGGRVGTDTQYF.